This paragraph covers one TCR beta chain sequence. This clone's antigen is unknown. The record has no base qualities; no much larger clone is one base away. Patients underwent resection in Japan or China between about 2013 and 2017. Histologic diagnosis of each case was confirmed independently by two lung cancer pathologists on H&E slides. Macro-dissection after pathologic assessment enriched premalignant or tumor cells for nucleic acid extraction. DNA was isolated from FFPE tissue using the AllPrep DNA/RNA FFPE Kit. Trimming takes 7 bases from V and 4 bases from J, and the germline ends sit 13 bases apart. The CDR3 goes from the cysteine to the phenylalanine over 13 residues. Left in the record is the CDR3 DNA by itself, 39 bases read in frame from the first base. The germline V gene encodes CDR1 SNHLY and CDR2 FYNNEI. The immunoSEQ hsTCRbeta Kit was used to sequence TCR beta CDR3 regions from DNA. The authors processed their data as follows. The ImmunoSEQ Analyzer was used to analyse the TCR sequencing data. T cell clonality was defined as 1 minus Pielou's evenness computed on productive rearrangements. T cell diversity was measured with the inverse Simpson index on productive templates. T cell density was TCR beta template counts normalized to usable DNA, estimated by amplifying and sequencing housekeeping genes. TCR metrics were compared across histologic stages using two-sided Kruskal-Wallis tests. This immuneACCESS table, as held by TCRdb, lists in-frame sequences with V and J called but not all clones. Of the missing ones, under half trace to an unresolved V gene in checked studies; the others have no known cause. V and J calls and clone size are copied from that table; D and trimming were computed from the DNA. Across this sample there are 27,000 or so clones, with about 74% seen only once. 5.7% of the sample is held by the ten biggest clonotypes.

The source of the sample is a study of immune evolution from preneoplasia to lung adenocarcinoma (dated by TCRdb to the early 2020s). With respect to the entire study: No AAH lesions showed HLA loss of heterozygosity, compared with 6% to 8% of AIS, 15% of MIA and 30% to 35% of ADC lesions. POLYSOLVER was used to infer Class I HLA alleles from exome data, while LOHHLA was used to detect allele-specific HLA loss. The immune data were integrated with whole exome sequencing and methylation data from the same cohort of nodules. The study used immune gene expression, TCR sequencing and multiplex immunofluorescence to profile the immune contexture of lung adenocarcinoma precursors and invasive adenocarcinoma. The TCR sequencing data were obtained from some 50 patients. It was reported in the study that approximately 99 samples were used for TCR sequencing. Resected precursor lesions (AAH, AIS, MIA) and invasive adenocarcinomas were compared with paired morphologically normal lung tissue. The sample size was set by how many specimens were available, not by a prior power calculation. In total, the cohort included approximately 53 patients with pulmonary nodules, all of whom underwent surgical resection. Overall study outcomes, separate from this receptor: Top T cell clone frequencies were highest in normal lung and appeared to decrease progressively from AAH through AIS, MIA and invasive adenocarcinoma. Because all patients came from Japan and China, whether the findings apply to Western populations was uncertain. The findings rested on association rather than direct causation, and larger cohorts with long-term follow-up and longitudinal biopsies were considered necessary. T cell clonality was highest in KRAS-mutant nodules compared with EGFR-mutant or double wild-type lesions. Normal lung showed the highest clonality, whereas later-stage lesions appeared to have higher T cell density and diversity but lower clonality.

The sequence was obtained from a person in their sixties or seventies with invasive lung adenocarcinoma. Some clones in this sample may be carry-over from other donors' samples. Recombination linked TRBV2 to TRBJ1-2, with a weak D call of TRBD1 (5 bases match). The sequencing sample was made of FFPE invasive lung adenocarcinoma tissue. The cell subset or site label for this specimen denotes: frankly invasive lung adenocarcinoma (ADC). The DNA is as follows: TGTGCCAGCACCCAGACAGCCCCCTATGGCTACACCTTC. The resulting protein is CASTQTAPYGYTF.